Listed here are 4 T cell receptor beta chains from one sample, sequenced in a study of OX40 agonist ivuxolimab in advanced cancers. The assay was immunoSEQ multiplex PCR, and TCRdb's table has in-frame clones only and misses some. Of some 76,000 clones listed, approximately 86% are singletons. The sequencing used CD4+ or CD8+ T cells sorted from blood, collected in a trial of the OX40 agonist ivuxolimab. Receptors originate from an adult with an advanced solid tumor such as melanoma, head and neck, liver or kidney cancer.

Worth noting for this clone: A junction boundary mismatches the germline segment, possibly from a read error. The chain links TRBV30 to TRBJ1-1, with a tentative D call TRBD1 (5 bases). CDR1 is GTSNPN, CDR2 SVGIG, per germline (reference sequence). The CDR3 runs to 10 residues. The CDR3 spells CAWSVLTATF. As DNA, the CDR3 is TGTGCCTGGAGTGTACTGACAGCGACCTTT. Drawing the rest from reference TRBV30 and TRBJ1-1, the complete variable domain is SQTIHQWPATLVQPVGSPLSLECTVEGTSNPNLYWYRQAAGRGLQLLFYSVGIGQISSEVPQNLSASRPQDRQFILSSKKLLLSDSGFYLCAWSVLTATFGQGTRLTVV.

The chain joins TRBV5-1 to TRBJ2-5; 7 bases line up with TRBD2. In germline, CDR1 is SGHRS, CDR2 YFSETQ. This CDR3 region has 13 residues. J gave up 3 bases and V 5 bases, and 4 bases lay outside the gene matches. The CDR3 DNA sequence: TGCGCCAGCAGTGGTCTAGCGGAAGAGACCCAGTACTTC. Translated, it gives CASSGLAEETQYF.

This sequence joins TRBV19 and TRBJ1-2, with TRBD1 matching 7 bases. The trim removed 7 bases at V and 0 bases at J, leaving 14 bases unmatched. CDR1 is LNHDA, CDR2 SQIVND, per germline (reference sequence). The CDR3 is 17 residues long. CDR3 residues: CASTPRGGGLTNYGYTF. The CDR3 DNA follows: TGTGCCAGTACCCCCAGGGGAGGGGGCCTTACTAACTATGGCTACACCTTC.

The genes are TRBV7-9 and TRBJ1-2, with D uncertain. Trimming removed 5 bases from V and 4 bases from J, with 14 bases in between. CDR1 and CDR2 (germline): SEHNR, FQNEAQ (reference sequence). The CDR3 is 14 residues long. The CDR3 protein is CASSPRIKAYGYTF. CDR3 DNA sequence: TGTGCCAGCAGCCCTAGAATCAAAGCCTATGGCTACACCTTC. Variable domain in full (rest from reference TRBV7-9 and TRBJ1-2): DTGVSQNPRHKITKRGQNVTFRCDPISEHNRLYWYRQTLGQGPEFLTYFQNEAQLEKSRLLSDRFSAERPKGSFSTLEIQRTEQGDSAMYLCASSPRIKAYGYTFGSGTRLTVV.